This note documents a single T cell receptor beta chain sequence. These data are taken from a study of CD8+ T cells in alopecia areata. The V end was cut by 6 bases, the J end by 5 bases, with 7 bases between. The length of the CDR3 is 10 residues. The germline V gene encodes CDR1 SQVTM and CDR2 ANQGSEA. cDNA reverse transcribed from extracted RNA served as the sequencing template. TCRdb's copy holds only in-frame clones and misses some; the assay was immunoSEQ multiplex PCR. Among almost 250,000 clones listed, roughly two thirds were seen once. The TCR originated in a human donor with alopecia areata. The sequencing used CD4+ T cells sorted from blood, collected at week 0. The rearrangement joins TRBV29-1 to TRBJ2-5, with D hard to call. CDR3 sequence reads: CSVRGETQYF. The CDR3, as DNA: TGCAGCGTCCGAGGCGAGACCCAGTACTTC.